Listed here is a single TCR beta chain. The antigen is unknown. The data belong to a study of beta chain features in type 1 diabetes. What was sequenced were expressed TCRB transcripts, since all of the isolated RNA had been reverse transcribed. TCRdb's copy holds only in-frame clones and misses some; the assay was immunoSEQ multiplex PCR. The table has a few hundred thousand clones, 24% seen once; the top ten hold roughly 0.011%. Notes on the study in general: Among patients with Type 1 diabetes, TCRB CDR3s were moderately but significantly shorter in every one of the four CD4+ subsets.

Trimming removed 7 bases at V and 1 base at J, with 17 bases between. This CDR3 spans 15 amino acids. In germline, CDR1 is SEHNR, CDR2 FQNEAQ (reference sequence). The chain combines TRBV7-9 with TRBJ2-7; TRBD2 is a possible D gene (6 bases). Sequenced input: naive CD4+ T cells from blood. This receptor was taken from a woman aged 25-40 years with type 1 diabetes. In nucleotides, the CDR3 is TGTGCCAGCACCGGAGGGCGGGCAGAGTCCTACGAGCAGTACTTC. Translation gives CASTGGRAESYEQYF.